This TCR beta chain stems from a study of siplizumab effects on memory and regulatory T cells. Clones were sequenced by immunoSEQ multiplex PCR, and TCRdb holds only the in-frame ones, with some missing. The table has approximately 94,000 clones, 93% seen once. With regard to this clone: The antigen is undetermined.

Findings and limits, study-wide: Researchers could map only a minor fraction of alloreactive clones to unstimulated subsets. Naive T cell populations appeared to exhibit greater diversity than memory cells and appeared to be major alloresponse contributors.

Per germline, CDR1 SGHVS and CDR2 FNYEAQ. This CDR3 is built from 12 residues. V lost 4 bases to trimming and J lost 3 bases, with 7 bases between them. The chain recombines TRBV7-6 with TRBJ2-7; D ambiguous. This sequence originates from a human donor in good health. The source material was CD8+ T cells sorted from blood. Written as DNA, the CDR3 is TGTGCCAGCAGCTCAAGCAGCTACGAGCAGTACTTC. It translates to CASSSSSYEQYF.